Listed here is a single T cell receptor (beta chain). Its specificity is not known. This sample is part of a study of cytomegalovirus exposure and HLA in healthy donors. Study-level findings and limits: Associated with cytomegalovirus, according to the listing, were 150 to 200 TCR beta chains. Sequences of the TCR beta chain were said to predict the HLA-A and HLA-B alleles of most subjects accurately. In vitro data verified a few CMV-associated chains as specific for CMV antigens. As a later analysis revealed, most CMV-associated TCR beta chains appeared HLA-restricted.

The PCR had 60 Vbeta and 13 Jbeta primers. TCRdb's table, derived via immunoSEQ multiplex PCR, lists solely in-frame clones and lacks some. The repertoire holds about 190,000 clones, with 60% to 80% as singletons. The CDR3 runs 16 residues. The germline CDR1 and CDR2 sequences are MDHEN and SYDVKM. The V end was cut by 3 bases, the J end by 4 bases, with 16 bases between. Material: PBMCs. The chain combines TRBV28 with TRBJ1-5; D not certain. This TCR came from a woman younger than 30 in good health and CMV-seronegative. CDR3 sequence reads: CASSLLGQRGNQPQHF. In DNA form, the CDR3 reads TGTGCCAGCAGTTTGCTAGGCCAGCGAGGGAATCAGCCCCAGCATTTT.